These 10 T cell receptor beta chains came from one sample sequenced in a study of T cell changes during pregnancy in multiple sclerosis. Some clones are missing from TCRdb's copy, which holds only in-frame ones; the method was immunoSEQ multiplex PCR. This sample has about 110,000 clones, with 91% found just once. Sequencing used peripheral blood, obtained before pregnancy. The source of these receptors is a female donor with multiple sclerosis, enrolled in a pregnancy study.

J is TRBJ1-6 and V is TRBV2, with 7 positions matching TRBD1. Germline V gene lookup returns CDR1 SNHLY and CDR2 FYNNEI. The V and J ends lost 1 base and 14 bases, in that order; junction bases with no gene match: 8. This CDR3 is built from 14 residues. The CDR3 DNA follows: TGTGCCAGCAGTGAAGAGGGTTACCAGGGGGCCCTCCACTTT. It specifies CASSEEGYQGALHF.

This clone showed up just once. The chain combines TRBV14 with TRBJ2-7, with 11 nucleotides matching TRBD2. The CDR3 length is 16 residues. Germline V CDR1 and CDR2: SGHDN, FVKESK. V gave up 0 bases and J gave up 3 bases; unmatched junction bases: 4. The CDR3 loop reads CASSQDGLAGNYEQYF. The CDR3 DNA is TGTGCCAGCAGCCAAGATGGACTAGCGGGTAACTACGAGCAGTACTTC.

J is TRBJ2-7 and V is TRBV5-4, with a possible D match to TRBD2 (5 bases). Trimming left V 0 bases short and J 7 bases short, with 17 bases between. This CDR3 contains 15 residues. Germline lookup yields CDR1 SGHNT and CDR2 YYREEE (reference sequence). DNA for the CDR3: TGTGCCAGCAGCTTGGAACTCTCTAGCATCCAAGAGCAGTACTTC. Residues: CASSLELSSIQEQYF.

The chain has TRBV28 and TRBJ1-5, with TRBD1 matching over 8 bases. V gave up 6 bases and J gave up 4 bases; unmatched junction bases: 5. Per the germline V gene, CDR1 is MDHEN and CDR2 is SYDVKM. The CDR3 consists of 14 residues. The CDR3 coding sequence is TGTGCCAGCAGGGAGACAGGGGCTAATCAGCCCCAGCATTTT. Translation: CASRETGANQPQHF.

CDR3 nucleotide sequence: TGTGCCAGCTCCTTGGACAGGGGTGGGTATGGCTACACCTTC. Translation: CASSLDRGGYGYTF. The chain joins TRBV6-1 to TRBJ1-2; 9 bases are shared with TRBD1. CDR3 length: 14 residues. Germline-derived CDR1 and CDR2 are MNHNS and SASEGT. Trimming at V came to 8 bases and at J to 5 bases, leaving 9 bases not matched to a gene.

The J gene is TRBJ2-7, the V gene TRBV2; D ambiguous. V gave up 6 bases and J gave up 0 bases, with 9 bases separating them. In germline, CDR1 is SNHLY, CDR2 FYNNEI. The CDR3 consists of 13 residues. The CDR3: CASRFEVSYEQYF. The CDR3 DNA is TGTGCCAGCAGGTTCGAGGTCTCCTACGAGCAGTACTTC. Filled out from reference TRBV2 and TRBJ2-7, the complete variable domain reads EPEVTQTPSHQVTQMGQEVILRCVPISNHLYFYWYRQILGQKVEFLVSFYNNEISEKSEIFDDQFSVERPDGSNFTLKIRSTKLEDSAMYFCASRFEVSYEQYFGPGTRLTVT.

The rearrangement uses TRBV4-1 and TRBJ2-2; perhaps TRBD2 as D (5 bases). The CDR3 sequence is 15 residues long. Looked up from germline, CDR1 is MGHRA and CDR2 is YSYEKL. Trimming took 0 bases from V and 5 from J, leaving 10 bases between them. The CDR3 coding sequence is TGCGCCAGCAGCCAAGATGGACTGGAGACCGGGGAGCTGTTTTTT. It is translated as CASSQDGLETGELFF.

The gene calls are TRBV7-9 and TRBJ2-5; D ambiguous. V was clipped by 7 bases and J by 5 bases, with 14 bases between them. This CDR3 spans 13 amino acids. Germline V gives CDR1 SEHNR, CDR2 FQNEAQ (reference sequence). CDR3: CASNTRSWETQYF. The CDR3 DNA reads TGTGCCAGCAACACAAGATCGTGGGAGACCCAGTACTTC.

In DNA form, the CDR3 reads TGTGCCAGCAGGAAGTCGGGGGGCCACGTTGAAGCTTTCTTT. Amino acid sequence: CASRKSGGHVEAFF. The chain has TRBV6-5 and TRBJ1-1; maybe TRBD1 (6 bases). Trimming took 6 bases from V and 7 from J, leaving 18 bases between them. There are 14 residues in the CDR3. CDR1 is MNHEY and CDR2 is SVGAGI in the germline V gene.

This clone was recorded once. The rearrangement links TRBV14 to TRBJ1-3; D may be TRBD1 (6 bases). With 2 bases removed from V and 9 bases from J, the gap between germline ends came to 14 bases. Germline loops: CDR1 SGHDN, CDR2 FVKESK. The CDR3 sequence is 14 residues long. CDR3 amino acids: CASSQLDRPVTIYF. The CDR3 nucleotides read TGTGCCAGCAGCCAACTCGACAGGCCTGTCACCATATATTTT. Based on the CDR3 plus reference TRBV14 and TRBJ1-3, the full variable domain is EAGVTQFPSHSVIEKGQTVTLRCDPISGHDNLYWYRRVMGKEIKFLLHFVKESKQDESGMPNNRFLAERTGGTYSTLKVQPAELEDSGVYFCASSQLDRPVTIYFGEGSWLTVV.